This passage covers 27 T cell receptor beta chains from one sample sequenced in a study of response to subunit inactivated influenza vaccine. A single record per CDR3 protein comes from TCRdb applying MiXCR to the RT-PCR reads. The table lists 180,000 or so distinct CDR3 sequences, about 12% of them singletons. The sample also formed part of further work on T cells expressing NK-cell markers. As that report states: TCR beta cDNA was generated via 5'RACE template switching incorporating UMIs.

The sequenced sample was CD8+ T cells sorted from PBMCs, obtained 11 to 12 days after vaccination. The receptors come from a man aged 45-65 years who received an inactivated influenza vaccine.

This clonotype occurred many times. The V call is TRBV3-1, the J call TRBJ2-1; 7 bases map to TRBD2. The CDR3 is 15 amino acids. The V gene end was trimmed by 6 bases and the J gene end by 4 bases; junction bases not matched to a gene: 9. Germline V lookup: CDR1 LGHDT, CDR2 YNNKEL (reference sequence). CDR3 residues: CASSDTGGPYNEQFF. The CDR3 DNA is TGTGCCAGCAGTGATACGGGGGGTCCATACAATGAGCAGTTCTTC.

This clonotype was recorded a few times. The chain carries TRBV5-1 and TRBJ1-4; D gene unclear. V lost 0 bases and J lost 7, with 13 bases in between. The CDR3 runs 15 residues. CDR1 and CDR2 (germline): SGHRS, YFSETQ. The CDR3 region has the DNA TGCGCCAGCAGCTTGGAAGGTGGATGGGGTGAAAAACTGTTTTTT. Translated: CASSLEGGWGEKLFF. Filled out from reference TRBV5-1 and TRBJ1-4, the complete variable domain reads KAGVTQTPRYLIKTRGQQVTLSCSPISGHRSVSWYQQTPGQGLQFLFEYFSETQRNKGNFPGRFSGRQFSNSRSEMNVSTLELGDSALYLCASSLEGGWGEKLFFGSGTQLSVL.

The chain is built from TRBV25-1 and TRBJ2-7, with D perhaps TRBD2 (6 bases). The CDR3 consists of 15 residues. V dropped 4 bases and J dropped 6 bases, with 19 bases sitting between them. CDR1 is MGHDK and CDR2 is SYGVNS in the germline V gene. CDR3 coding DNA: TGTGCCAGCAGTGGCCCTCCTCTAGGAGCGGGCGAGCAGTACTTC. Encoded protein: CASSGPPLGAGEQYF.

The CDR3 is CASSPEGLNYNEQFF. CDR3 nucleotide sequence: TGCGCCAGCAGCCCCGAGGGGCTAAACTACAATGAGCAGTTCTTC. J is TRBJ2-1 and V is TRBV4-3; D could derive from TRBD1 or TRBD2 (5 bases each). This CDR3 contains 15 residues. Trimming cost V 4 bases and J 3 bases, with 13 bases left between them. Germline values: CDR1 LGHNA, CDR2 YSLEER.

The CDR3 DNA reads TGCGCCAGCAGCTGGACAGGGGCCTCTGAAGCTTTCTTT. Protein: CASSWTGASEAFF. The chain joins TRBV5-1 to TRBJ1-1; 9 bases are shared with TRBD1. Trimming cost V 3 bases and J 6 bases; bases outside gene matches: 3. The CDR3 runs to 13 residues. Germline CDR1 SGHRS, CDR2 YFSETQ.

This clonotype was counted a few times. This sequence joins TRBV7-8 and TRBJ2-5; 7 nucleotides align to TRBD2. Germline V gene lookup returns CDR1 SGHVS and CDR2 FQNEAQ. Trimming cost V 1 base and J 5 bases; bases outside gene matches: 13. The CDR3 is 17 residues long. The DNA of the CDR3 is TGTGCCAGCAGCTTAGTAATCGGACTAGGTTCAGGGGAGACCCAGTACTTC. Its translation is CASSLVIGLGSGETQYF.

The J gene is TRBJ2-7, the V gene TRBV9, with D unclear. V dropped 3 bases and J dropped 3 bases, with 13 bases sitting between them. The length of the CDR3 is 14 residues. The germline gives CDR1 SGDLS, CDR2 YYNGEE. The CDR3: CASSEGPWSYEQYF. The CDR3 coding sequence is TGTGCCAGCAGCGAGGGCCCCTGGAGCTACGAGCAGTACTTC.

This clonotype was seen ten or more times. This chain joins TRBV11-2 and TRBJ2-7; no clear D gene. The CDR3 contains 14 residues. V gave up 2 bases and J gave up 3 bases, with 11 bases separating them. Germline assignment: CDR1 SGHAT and CDR2 FQNNGV. In DNA form, the CDR3 reads TGTGCCAGCAGCTTATCGTACAGTGACTACGAGCAGTACTTC. Translated: CASSLSYSDYEQYF.

The chain couples TRBV29-1 to TRBJ2-1; TRBD2 matches at 7 bases. In germline, CDR1 is SQVTM, CDR2 ANQGSEA. The V and J ends lost 4 bases and 1 base, in that order; junction bases with no gene match: 16. The CDR3 covers 18 residues. The CDR3 DNA reads as TGCAGCGTTGGGGGTCCGAGGGCTAGCGGAGATTCCTACAATGAGCAGTTCTTC. Protein sequence: CSVGGPRASGDSYNEQFF.

The rearrangement links TRBV6-1 to TRBJ2-7; D not certain. Germline V gene sequence: CDR1 MNHNS, CDR2 SASEGT. The CDR3 runs 15 residues. V was cut by 1 base and J by 0 bases, with 10 bases left in between. CDR3 nucleotides: TGTGCCAGCAGTGAAGTAATAGGGTTCTCCTACGAGCAGTACTTC. Protein: CASSEVIGFSYEQYF.

The chain employs TRBV19 and TRBJ2-1, with D tentatively TRBD1 (6 bases). Trimming took off 0 bases at V and 4 bases at J, with 10 bases between the two ends. Germline V gene lookup returns CDR1 LNHDA and CDR2 SQIVND (reference sequence). The CDR3 has 15 residues. In DNA, the CDR3 is TGTGCCAGTAGTATAGACCAAACAGGGTACAATGAGCAGTTCTTC. This translates into CASSIDQTGYNEQFF.

This clonotype was detected only a few times. This chain connects TRBV12-3 or TRBV12-4 to TRBJ2-4; D might be TRBD1 (8 bases). CDR3 size: 13 residues. Trimming took off 6 bases at V and 9 bases at J, with 15 bases between the two ends. The CDR3 nucleotides read TGTGCCAGCAGCCCTTACAGGGGGGGCATTCAGTACTTC. It is translated as CASSPYRGGIQYF.

This clonotype has only a few counts. The rearrangement uses TRBV12-3 or TRBV12-4 and TRBJ2-3; 10 nucleotides agree with TRBD2. The V and J ends lost 3 bases and 1 base, in that order; junction bases with no gene match: 7. CDR3 size: 17 residues. CDR3 region: CASSLGHGLAGTDTQYF. The CDR3 coding sequence is TGTGCCAGCAGTTTGGGTCACGGACTAGCGGGCACAGATACGCAGTATTTT.

In this sample, this clonotype turned up a few times. CDR3 sequence reads: CASSDRGAGNTIYF. For the CDR3, the DNA is TGTGCCAGCAGTGATCGGGGCGCGGGAAACACCATATATTTT. The chain recombines TRBV2 with TRBJ1-3, with D tentatively TRBD1 (5 bases). The CDR3 has 14 residues. CDR1 is SNHLY, CDR2 FYNNEI, per germline. Trimming removed 3 bases from V and 4 bases from J, with 10 bases in between.

The chain recombines TRBV7-9 with TRBJ2-2; D may be TRBD2 (7 bases). V lost 5 bases and J lost 4, with 14 bases in between. Germline loops: CDR1 SEHNR, CDR2 FQNEAQ (reference sequence). There are 15 residues in the CDR3. CDR3 residues: CASSPRGAATGELFF. The DNA for the CDR3 is TGTGCCAGCAGCCCCCGGGGGGCCGCCACCGGGGAGCTGTTTTTT.

In this sample, this clonotype turned up once. This CDR3 reads CASTTSGSYNEQFF. The CDR3 nucleotides are TGTGCCAGCACGACTAGCGGATCCTACAATGAGCAGTTCTTC. The rearrangement links TRBV6-2 or TRBV6-3 to TRBJ2-1, with TRBD2 matching 9 bases. Trimming at V came to 7 bases and at J to 1 base, leaving 2 bases not matched to a gene. The CDR3 spans 14 residues. Germline V CDR1 and CDR2: MNHEY, SVGEGT.

The chain combines TRBV11-2 with TRBJ2-7; TRBD2 matches at 9 bases. This CDR3 has 16 amino acids. V trimming: 7 bases; J trimming: 4 bases; junction bases outside the gene matches: 14. In germline, CDR1 is SGHAT, CDR2 FQNNGV. The CDR3 loop reads CASTPAAGGGHYEQYF. The CDR3 nucleotides read TGTGCCAGCACCCCAGCCGCGGGAGGGGGCCATTACGAGCAGTACTTC. The variable domain in full, with the rest retrieved from reference TRBV11-2 and TRBJ2-7, is EAGVAQSPRYKIIEKRQSVAFWCNPISGHATLYWYQQILGQGPKLLIQFQNNGVVDDSQLPKDRFSAERLKGVDSTLKIQPAKLEDSAVYLCASTPAAGGGHYEQYFGPGTRLTVT.

This sequence joins TRBV9 and TRBJ2-7, with D uncertain. Looked up from germline, CDR1 is SGDLS and CDR2 is YYNGEE. V was pared by 4 bases and J by 2 bases, with 16 bases between. This CDR3 is 15 amino acids long. The CDR3 DNA follows: TGTGCCAGCAGCCCATCACGCGTCTTAACCTACGAGCAGTACTTC. This encodes CASSPSRVLTYEQYF.

This clonotype was recorded many times. The CDR3 DNA follows: TGTGCCAGCAGTTATACTAGCGGGGCCTGGGAGACCCAGTACTTC. This translates into CASSYTSGAWETQYF. This rearrangement joins TRBV6-5 to TRBJ2-5, with 10 positions matching TRBD2. The CDR3 has 15 residues. The V and J ends lost 3 bases and 5 bases, in that order; junction bases with no gene match: 6. Germline CDR1 MNHEY, CDR2 SVGAGI.

This clonotype was counted only a few times. The chain joins TRBV5-5 to TRBJ2-7; perhaps TRBD2 as D (6 bases). CDR1 SGHKS and CDR2 YYEKEE come from the germline V gene (reference sequence). The CDR3 runs 17 residues. The V and J ends lost 5 bases and 2 bases respectively, with 23 bases between them. In DNA form, the CDR3 reads TGTGCCAGCAGAATGAGGCGAGGGACTCTAGGGGCCTACGAGCAGTACTTC. It encodes CASRMRRGTLGAYEQYF.

This rearrangement joins TRBV7-6 to TRBJ2-7; 8 positions match TRBD2. The CDR3 runs 17 residues. The junction had 12 bases not matched to a gene; V was cut back by 5 bases and J by 0 bases. Looked up from germline, CDR1 is SGHVS and CDR2 is FNYEAQ. The CDR3 region is CASSRRMGLDSSYEQYF. Here the CDR3 DNA reads TGTGCCAGCAGCAGAAGGATGGGACTAGACTCCTCCTACGAGCAGTACTTC.

This clonotype has just a few counts. Its ends do not fully match the called genes, so a read error is possible. The chain employs TRBV20-1 and TRBJ1-6; no clear D gene. There are 11 residues in the CDR3. Germline CDR1 reads DFQATT; CDR2 reads SNEGSKA (reference sequence). CDR3 residues: CSARDNSPLHF. The CDR3 region has the DNA TGCAGTGCTAGAGATAACTCACCCCTCCACTTT.

This clonotype was seen only a few times. The chain recombines TRBV28 with TRBJ1-5; the match to TRBD1 covers 8 bases. V shed 5 bases and J 2 bases; nucleotides not matched to a gene: 2. The CDR3 runs 14 residues. The germline CDR1 and CDR2 sequences are MDHEN and SYDVKM. The CDR3 here is CASSAGQGNQPQHF. CDR3 bases: TGTGCCAGCAGTGCGGGACAGGGCAATCAGCCCCAGCATTTT.

This clonotype was recorded at least ten times. The CDR3 loop is CASSIGGLGYGYTF. CDR3 bases: TGTGCCAGCAGCATAGGGGGGCTAGGGTATGGCTACACCTTC. The rearrangement links TRBV27 to TRBJ1-2, with D perhaps TRBD1 (6 bases). Trimming removed 6 bases from V and 5 bases from J, with 16 bases in between. Germline V gene sequence: CDR1 MNHEY, CDR2 SMNVEV (reference sequence). CDR3 length: 14 residues.

This clonotype has ten or more counts. The chain recombines TRBV6-1 with TRBJ2-3, with 10 bases aligning to TRBD2. Germline assignment: CDR1 MNHNS and CDR2 SASEGT. The CDR3 length is 15 residues. Trimming removed 6 bases from V and 3 bases from J; junction bases left unmatched: 6. CDR3 sequence: CASSRLAGGTDTQYF. As DNA, the CDR3 is TGTGCCAGCAGCCGACTAGCGGGCGGGACAGATACGCAGTATTTT.

This clonotype turned up a few times. The V gene is TRBV11-2, the J gene TRBJ2-1; possible D gene TRBD1, 5 bases. The germline V and J ends were trimmed by 3 bases and 3 bases, with 12 bases remaining between them. CDR1 and CDR2 (germline): SGHAT, FQNNGV. The CDR3 is made up of 15 amino acids. The CDR3 reads CASSLARQGYNEQFF. The CDR3 DNA reads TGTGCCAGCAGCTTGGCCCGGCAGGGCTACAATGAGCAGTTCTTC.

The chain employs TRBV28 and TRBJ1-5; 7 positions match TRBD1. In germline, CDR1 is MDHEN, CDR2 SYDVKM. The V segment lost 6 bases and the J segment 4 bases; nucleotides outside the gene matches: 9. The CDR3 contains 15 residues. The CDR3 spells CASRDRQGRNQPQHF. CDR3 bases: TGTGCCAGCAGAGATAGACAGGGCCGTAATCAGCCCCAGCATTTT.